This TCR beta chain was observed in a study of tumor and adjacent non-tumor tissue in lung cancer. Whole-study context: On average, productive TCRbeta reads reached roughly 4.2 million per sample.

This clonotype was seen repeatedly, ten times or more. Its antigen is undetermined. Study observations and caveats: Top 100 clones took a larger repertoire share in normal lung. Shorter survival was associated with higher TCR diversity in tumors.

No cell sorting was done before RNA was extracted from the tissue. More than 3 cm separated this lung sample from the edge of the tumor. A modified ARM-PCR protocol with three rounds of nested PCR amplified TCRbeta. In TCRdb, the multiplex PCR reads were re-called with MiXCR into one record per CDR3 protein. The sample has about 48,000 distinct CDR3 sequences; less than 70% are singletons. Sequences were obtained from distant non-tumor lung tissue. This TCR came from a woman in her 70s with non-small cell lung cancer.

DNA for the CDR3: TGTGCCAGCAGCCAATTGCGAACATACGAGCAGTACTTC. Protein: CASSQLRTYEQYF. The chain employs TRBV16 and TRBJ2-7, with D unclear. The CDR3 has 13 amino acids. V lost 1 base to trimming and J lost 4 bases, with 8 bases between them. Germline V gene data show CDR1 as KGHSY and CDR2 as FQNENV.